This T cell receptor beta chain was identified in a study of T cell responses to AZD1222 COVID-19 vaccine. Study observations and caveats: Only five to seven individuals given AZD1222 were seropositive at baseline. Donors were chiefly white British, with a greater number of females, and clonal diversity was perhaps underestimated. CD4 TCRs covered the whole spike, strongest at regions 160-218 and 743-854.

Germline V lookup: CDR1 MDHEN, CDR2 SYDVKM. The CDR3 runs 16 residues. Trimming took off 7 bases at V and 1 base at J, with 19 bases between the two ends. Here immunoSEQ multiplex PCR was the method, and the copy in TCRdb shows in-frame clones only, minus some. The table has around 140,000 clones, about 90% seen once. Worth noting for this clone: Its specificity is unknown.

The origin of this receptor is an adult who received the MenACWY meningococcal vaccine as a control. This specimen consisted of peripheral blood, obtained 28 days after the second dose of the MenACWY control vaccine. V gene TRBV28 combines with J gene TRBJ1-1, with D possibly being TRBD1 (6 bases). As DNA, the CDR3 is TGTGCCAGCATGGAATGGACAGTTGGGAAGAACACTGAAGCTTTCTTT. Amino acid sequence: CASMEWTVGKNTEAFF.